One TCR beta chain is described in this entry. No antigen is known for it. The data are from a study of liver allograft versus peripheral blood T cells. Study details: In transplanted livers, T cell receptor repertoires were compared with those found in the recipients' peripheral blood. Study results and caveats: It was reported that the T cell receptor repertoires found inside liver allografts differed from those that were detected in peripheral blood.

CDR3 size: 15 residues. Germline trimming cut 3 bases from V and 7 bases from J; bases unmatched to any gene: 8. CDR1 and CDR2 from the germline V gene are DFQATT and SNEGSKA (reference sequence). TCRdb used MiXCR to reprocess the reads, holding one entry per CDR3 protein. The repertoire holds about 16,000 distinct CDR3 sequences, more than 20% seen once, with 9.5% to 15% in the top ten. This clonotype originated in a human patient who had a liver transplant. A share of the T cells may be of graft donor origin. V is TRBV20-1 and J is TRBJ1-6; 8 bases match TRBD1. The CDR3 region has the DNA TGCAGTGCTAGGAGGGCAGGGGGCGAAAATTCACCCCTCCACTTT. Its protein product is CSARRAGGENSPLHF.